This T cell receptor beta chain was recovered during a study of T-cell reconstitution after alpha-beta-depleted transplantation in children. The authors prepared the TCRbeta library with unique molecular identifiers. TCRdb processed the PCR reads anew with MiXCR; each CDR3 protein has one entry. The data contain approximately 1,000,000 distinct CDR3 sequences, under 30% of them singletons. With respect to this clonotype: What it recognizes is unknown.

The junction had 7 bases not matched to a gene; V was cut back by 5 bases and J by 2 bases. The CDR3 sequence is 17 residues long. CDR1 DFQATT and CDR2 SNEGSKA come from the germline V gene (reference sequence). Study-wide findings and caveats: Reports say that about two months after transplant, the alpha-beta T cells came out of several hundred graft clones that had expanded. Surviving recipient T cells and thymic progenitors underlay high day-60 TCRbeta diversity in some patients. T-cell numbers and diversity, one year after transplant, stemmed largely from T cells that were newly produced.

The V call is TRBV20-1, the J call TRBJ2-1; 15 nucleotides line up with TRBD2. Material: PBMCs, mostly from graft donor cells, obtained 360 days after TCRalphabeta/CD19-depleted stem cell transplant. This TCR was sampled from a boy under two years old who had a stem cell transplant for SCID, so the T cells may come from the graft donor. The CDR3 region is CSARGTSGGHPYNEQFF. The CDR3 coding sequence is TGCAGTGCTCGGGGGACTAGCGGGGGGCACCCCTACAATGAGCAGTTCTTC.